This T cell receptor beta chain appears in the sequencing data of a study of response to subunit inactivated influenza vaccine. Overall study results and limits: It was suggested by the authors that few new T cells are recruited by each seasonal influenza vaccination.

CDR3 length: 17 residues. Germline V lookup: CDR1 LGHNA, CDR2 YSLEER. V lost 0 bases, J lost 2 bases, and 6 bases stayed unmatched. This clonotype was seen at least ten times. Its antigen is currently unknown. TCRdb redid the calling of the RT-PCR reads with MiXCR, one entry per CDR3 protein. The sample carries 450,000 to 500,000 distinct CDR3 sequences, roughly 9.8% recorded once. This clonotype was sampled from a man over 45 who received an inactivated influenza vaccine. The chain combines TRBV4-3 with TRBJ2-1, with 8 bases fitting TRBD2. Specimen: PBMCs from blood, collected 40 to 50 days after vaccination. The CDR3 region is CASSQDRAGGPYNEQFF. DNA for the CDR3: TGCGCCAGCAGCCAAGATCGGGCGGGAGGTCCCTACAATGAGCAGTTCTTC.